This TCR beta chain is from a study of cytomegalovirus exposure and HLA in healthy donors. Study-level findings and limits: The study recorded 150 to 200 TCR beta chains that were cytomegalovirus-associated.

The CDR3 totals 12 residues. Germline V lookup: CDR1 MNHNS, CDR2 SASEGT. Trimming cost V 2 bases and J 9 bases, with 8 bases left between them. It was the roughly 130-subject validation cohort, separate from the roughly 700-subject first cohort, to which the donors belonged. Notes on this clone: Its specificity is unknown.

TCRdb keeps only in-frame clones here, not all; method: immunoSEQ multiplex PCR. The sample lists about 110,000 clones, roughly 90% occurring once. The TCR originated in a woman between 18 and 29 years old in good health and CMV-seronegative. The chain is built from TRBV6-1 and TRBJ2-1; D call uncertain. Sequenced material: PBMCs. The CDR3 reads CASSEFRLEQFF. The CDR3 DNA reads as TGTGCCAGCAGTGAATTTAGACTTGAGCAGTTCTTC.